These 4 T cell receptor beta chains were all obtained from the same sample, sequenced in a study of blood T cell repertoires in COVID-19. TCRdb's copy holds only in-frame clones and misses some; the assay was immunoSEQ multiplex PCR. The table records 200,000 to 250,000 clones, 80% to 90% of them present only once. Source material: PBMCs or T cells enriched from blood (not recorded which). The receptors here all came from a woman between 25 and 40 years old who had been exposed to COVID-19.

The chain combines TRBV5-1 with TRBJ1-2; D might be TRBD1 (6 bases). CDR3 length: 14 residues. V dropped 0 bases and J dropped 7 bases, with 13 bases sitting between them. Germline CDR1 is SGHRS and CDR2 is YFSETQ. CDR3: CASSLVGGARGYTF. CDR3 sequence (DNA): TGCGCCAGCAGCTTGGTCGGGGGGGCGCGTGGCTACACCTTC.

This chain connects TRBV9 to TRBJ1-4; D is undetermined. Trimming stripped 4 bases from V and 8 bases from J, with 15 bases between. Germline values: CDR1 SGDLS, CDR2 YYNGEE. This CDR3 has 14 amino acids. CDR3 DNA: TGTGCCAGCAGCCCGGGGAATTCGGAGGAAAAACTGTTTTTT. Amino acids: CASSPGNSEEKLFF.

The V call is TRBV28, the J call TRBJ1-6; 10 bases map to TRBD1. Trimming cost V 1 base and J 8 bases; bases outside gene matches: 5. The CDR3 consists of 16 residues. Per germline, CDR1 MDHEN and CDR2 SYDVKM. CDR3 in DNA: TGTGCCAGCAGTTTATATTCGGGGACAGGGGATTCACCCCTCCACTTT. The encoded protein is CASSLYSGTGDSPLHF.

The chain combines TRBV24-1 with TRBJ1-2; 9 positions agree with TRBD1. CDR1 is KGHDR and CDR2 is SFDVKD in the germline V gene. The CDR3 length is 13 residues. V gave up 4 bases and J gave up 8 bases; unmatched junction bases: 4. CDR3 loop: CATSERTGVGYTF. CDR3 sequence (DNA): TGTGCCACCAGTGAGCGGACAGGGGTGGGCTACACCTTC.